The present entry profiles one TCR beta chain with its context. This sample is part of a study of CD8+CD57+ T cells in acquired aplastic anemia. Researchers used genomic DNA as the template to profile TCR beta VDJ and CDR3. TCRdb called the reads again in MiXCR, with one record for every CDR3 protein. This table has about 400,000 distinct CDR3 sequences, approximately 70% appearing once. Looked up from germline, CDR1 is SGHAT and CDR2 is FQNNGV. Trimming took off 5 bases at V and 2 bases at J, with 9 bases between the two ends. CDR3 length: 13 amino acids. The sample consisted of sorted CD4+, CD8+, or CD8+CD57+ T cells (not recorded which) from PBMCs. The sequence was collected from a human donor in good health, serving as a control. The chain uses TRBV11-2 and TRBJ1-1; possible D gene TRBD1, 5 bases. The chain's CDR3 is CASSPGDNTEAFF. DNA of the CDR3: TGTGCCAGCAGCCCCGGGGACAACACTGAAGCTTTCTTT.